A selection of T cell receptor beta chains follows, all from one sample in a study of T-cell reconstitution after alpha-beta-depleted transplantation in children. In TCRdb, the PCR reads were re-called with MiXCR into one record per CDR3 protein. Seen here are about 580,000 distinct CDR3 sequences, approximately 22% observed once, and the top ten hold around an eighth. Sample: PBMCs, mostly from graft donor cells, taken 360 days after TCRalphabeta/CD19-depleted stem cell transplant. The receptors derive from a boy younger than two who had a stem cell transplant for acute myeloid leukemia, so the T cells may come from the graft donor. CDR3s leave out the opening cysteine and the closing phenylalanine or tryptophan. Clone size is shown for a subset of rows, as once, few, many or a class of expanded clone.

clone_size: few
cdr3_length: 13
v_call: TRBV9
cdr3_aa: ASSGGQGLYNEQF

clone_size: -
cdr3_length: 11
v_call: TRBV6-5
cdr3_aa: ASTSGGLNEQF

clone_size: few
cdr3_length: 13
v_call: TRBV20-1
cdr3_aa: SALYSSGGQATQY

clone_size: -
cdr3_length: 13
v_call: TRBV12-3/TRBV12-4
cdr3_aa: ASSFQASSYNEQF

clone_size: -
cdr3_length: 12
v_call: TRBV12-3/TRBV12-4
cdr3_aa: ASIGTVLNTEAF

clone_size: few
cdr3_length: 8
v_call: TRBV20-1
cdr3_aa: SAPGTPLH

clone_size: few
cdr3_length: 11
v_call: TRBV20-1
cdr3_aa: SASPTGRETQY

clone_size: -
cdr3_length: 16
v_call: TRBV28
cdr3_aa: ASNGFGQGAGGANVLT

clone_size: many
cdr3_length: 11
v_call: TRBV12-3/TRBV12-4
cdr3_aa: ASSPESTSPLH

clone_size: -
cdr3_length: 16
v_call: TRBV7-8
cdr3_aa: ASSLASIPDRATGELF

clone_size: -
cdr3_length: 12
v_call: TRBV20-1
cdr3_aa: SARGPQPGDTQY

clone_size: many
cdr3_length: 11
v_call: TRBV20-1
cdr3_aa: SARGTGVTPLH

clone_size: many
cdr3_length: 13
v_call: TRBV20-1
cdr3_aa: SARDGGVLTDTQY

clone_size: -
cdr3_length: 12
v_call: TRBV7-2
cdr3_aa: ASSYAPGDYEQY

clone_size: few
cdr3_length: 12
v_call: TRBV28
cdr3_aa: ASSSHIGIDTQY

clone_size: -
cdr3_length: 14
v_call: TRBV5-1
cdr3_aa: ASSVPTSGGYNEQF

clone_size: -
cdr3_length: 12
v_call: TRBV7-2
cdr3_aa: ASSLLGSGVAQY

clone_size: many
cdr3_length: 10
v_call: TRBV30
cdr3_aa: AWRGQSYEQY

clone_size: -
cdr3_length: 13
v_call: TRBV7-9
cdr3_aa: ASIPGSGSNYGYT

clone_size: -
cdr3_length: 12
v_call: TRBV2
cdr3_aa: ASRPGQAYNEQF